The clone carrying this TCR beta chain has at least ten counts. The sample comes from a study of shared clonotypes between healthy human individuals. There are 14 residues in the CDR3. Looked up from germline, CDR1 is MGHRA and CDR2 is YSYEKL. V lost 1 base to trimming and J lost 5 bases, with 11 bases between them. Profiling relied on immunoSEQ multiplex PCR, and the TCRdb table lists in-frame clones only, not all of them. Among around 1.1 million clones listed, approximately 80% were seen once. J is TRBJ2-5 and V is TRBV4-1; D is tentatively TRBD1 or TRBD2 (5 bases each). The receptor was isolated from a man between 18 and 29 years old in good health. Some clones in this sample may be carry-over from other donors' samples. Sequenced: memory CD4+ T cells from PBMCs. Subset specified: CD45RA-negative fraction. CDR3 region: CASSQGFGDETQYF. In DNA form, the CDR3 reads TGCGCCAGCAGCCAAGGTTTCGGGGACGAGACCCAGTACTTC.